The T cell receptor beta chain described here comes from a study of blood T cell repertoires in COVID-19 (dated by TCRdb to about 2020). Background for the entire study: The collaborator samples originated in the United States, Italy and Spain and spanned the acute and convalescent phases of COVID-19. The prospective study material was composed of cDNA or gDNA derived from T cells, B-cell-depleted T cells, or PBMCs. Deeply sampled blood TCRbeta repertoires from subjects exposed to, actively infected with, or recovered from COVID-19 were included in the dataset. The repertoires were made available in a free public database intended to serve as a resource for research on the immune response to SARS-CoV-2. Samples were obtained from the ongoing ImmuneRACE study (first 160 participants) and from 950 to 1,500 subjects provided by 6 global collaborators. Nearly every sample came with metadata listing a de-identified subject ID, COVID-19 status, age in years and sex. Where HLA class I and class II types were available, the types were taken from metadata supplied by the sample provider, not from assay-based typing. Broad study findings and their caveats: The amount of clinical and demographic metadata varied by source and participant and was provided uncurated.

In regard to this clone: Its antigen is not yet known. No base quality values were provided; no much bigger clone lies one nucleotide off.

Ends trimmed: V by 1 base, J by 12 bases; bases unmatched to a gene: 10. Inclusive of the bounding cysteine and phenylalanine, the CDR3 is 16 residues long. Only the CDR3 DNA stays, 48 bases, in frame from base 1. From a lookup of the germline V gene (reference sequence), CDR1 and CDR2 are MNHNY and SVGAGI. Each collaborating institution followed its own protocols to collect whole blood in K2EDTA tubes. For TCRbeta analysis, collaborators shipped samples in one of three forms: frozen whole blood, isolated PBMCs, or DNA extracted from either of those sample types. TCRbeta CDR3 regions were amplified from genomic DNA using the immunoSEQ Assay, a bias-controlled multiplex PCR. The study's own analysis went as follows. The number of nucleated cells in each sample was estimated from the amplification of reference gene primers within the assay. To quantify the absolute abundance of each unique TCRbeta CDR3 rearrangement, sequence reads were collapsed and filtered. For each sample, productive Simpson clonality was calculated as the square root of Simpson's diversity index over productive rearrangements. Sourced from immuneACCESS, this table was stored by TCRdb with only in-frame sequences that have V and J called. A share of the clones is absent; for the studies checked, an unresolved V gene accounts for under half, and the remainder has no known explanation. V, J and clone size are those of that table, while D and trimming were read from the DNA. A total of about 75,000 clones appear in this sample, more than 75% of them only once. The ten largest clones capture approximately 19% of the sample.

This receptor was identified in a human donor in a cohort sampled during active COVID-19. This chain is built from TRBV6-6 and TRBJ2-1; 12 bases in between match TRBD1. Sequenced sample: peripheral blood. The nucleotide sequence reads TGTGCCAGCAGTTACTACGGGACAGGGGGCGGGGATGGGCAGTTCTTC. It is translated as CASSYYGTGGGDGQFF.